These 23 T cell receptor beta chains originate from one sample sequenced in a study of T cell changes during pregnancy in multiple sclerosis. Sequenced by immunoSEQ multiplex PCR; TCRdb stores in-frame clones only, minus some. The sample holds tens of thousands of clones, about 92% seen once. The sequences come from CD4+ T cells from peripheral blood mononuclear cells, collected in the second trimester of pregnancy. The origin of the receptors is a female donor with multiple sclerosis, enrolled in a pregnancy study.

This chain links TRBV18 with TRBJ1-1; TRBD1 is a possible D gene (6 bases). The germline V and J ends were trimmed by 3 bases and 5 bases, with 10 bases remaining between them. The CDR3 is made up of 13 amino acids. Per germline, CDR1 KGHSH and CDR2 LQKENI. The CDR3 DNA is TGTGCCAGCTCACCGAAAACAGGGACTGAAGCTTTCTTT. Translating it yields CASSPKTGTEAFF.

The V and J genes are TRBV29-1 and TRBJ1-2; TRBD1 matches at 10 bases. The CDR3 is made up of 14 amino acids. The V segment lost 2 bases and the J segment 6 bases; nucleotides outside the gene matches: 6. Germline CDR1 is SQVTM and CDR2 is ANQGSEA. CDR3 nucleotides: TGCAGCGTTGAAAAAACCGGGACAGGGGATGGCTACACCTTC. Translating gives CSVEKTGTGDGYTF.

Only one count was recorded for this clone. Germline and junction disagree at one end, which may indicate a read error. This chain joins TRBV6-5 and TRBJ2-1, with TRBD2 identical over 9 bases. Germline V lookup: CDR1 MNHEY, CDR2 SVGAGI. The CDR3 extends over 15 amino acids. CDR3 in amino acids: CASRSSGRPYHEQFF. The CDR3 DNA reads TGTGCCAGCAGGTCAAGCGGGAGGCCCTACCATGAGCAGTTCTTC.

This sequence joins TRBV18 and TRBJ2-3, with D possibly TRBD1 on 6 matching bases. Trimming cost V 3 bases and J 6 bases, with 10 bases left between them. The germline CDR1 and CDR2 sequences are KGHSH and LQKENI. The CDR3 length is 13 residues. The CDR3 DNA follows: TGTGCCAGCTCACCTCGGACAGTTGATACGCAGTATTTT. Translation gives CASSPRTVDTQYF.

The rearrangement uses TRBV7-2 and TRBJ2-5, with 13 bases matching TRBD2. V lost 3 bases and J lost 4; bases outside the gene matches: 5. From germline, CDR1 is SGHTA and CDR2 FQGNSA. There are 16 residues in the CDR3. The CDR3 here is CASSFEGLAGRETQYF. The CDR3 DNA sequence: TGTGCCAGCAGCTTTGAGGGACTAGCGGGGCGAGAGACCCAGTACTTC.

The CDR3 coding sequence is TGTGCCAGCAGCCGGACAGGTCGGGGGCCCACCGGGGAGCTGTTTTTT. Its protein is CASSRTGRGPTGELFF. The chain recombines TRBV7-3 with TRBJ2-2; D possibly corresponds to TRBD1 (7 bases). The CDR3 is 16 amino acids. V lost 5 bases, J lost 4 bases, and 17 bases lay in between. Germline V gene lookup returns CDR1 SGHTA and CDR2 FQGTGA.

This rearrangement joins TRBV6-5 to TRBJ1-5, with 8 bases aligning to TRBD1. There are 14 residues in the CDR3. From germline, CDR1 is MNHEY and CDR2 SVGAGI. V shed 5 bases and J 7 bases; nucleotides not matched to a gene: 7. DNA for the CDR3: TGTGCCAGCAGTACTCAGGGGGCGCGGCAGCCCCAGCATTTT. It is translated as CASSTQGARQPQHF.

This sequence joins TRBV7-7 and TRBJ2-5; possible D gene TRBD2, 5 bases. Trimming took 10 bases from V and 4 from J, leaving 16 bases between them. This CDR3 has 13 residues. Germline loops: CDR1 SSHAT, CDR2 FNYEAQ (reference sequence). The CDR3 sequence is CATDGGPGETQYF. The CDR3 DNA follows: TGTGCCACTGACGGAGGCCCGGGAGAGACCCAGTACTTC.

The chain links TRBV5-1 to TRBJ2-7, with D unclear. The V end was cut by 0 bases, the J end by 5 bases, with 9 bases between. This CDR3 has 13 amino acids. Germline-derived CDR1 and CDR2 are SGHRS and YFSETQ. The CDR3 loop is CASSLDSVDEQYF. The CDR3 nucleotides are TGCGCCAGCAGCTTGGATTCAGTCGACGAGCAGTACTTC.

This sequence joins TRBV6-6 and TRBJ2-7, with 8 nucleotides matching TRBD1. The V gene's germline CDR1 is MNHNY and CDR2 SVGAGI (reference sequence). This CDR3 is 14 amino acids long. Trimming removed 6 bases from V and 2 bases from J; junction bases left unmatched: 6. The CDR3 loop reads CASSRTGSAYEQYF. The CDR3 region has the DNA TGTGCCAGCAGCCGGACAGGGTCAGCCTACGAGCAGTACTTC.

The chain links TRBV2 to TRBJ2-5; D possibly corresponds to TRBD1 (6 bases). V was cut by 6 bases and J by 1 base, with 9 bases left in between. Germline V CDR1 and CDR2: SNHLY, FYNNEI. This CDR3 has 13 residues. The CDR3 DNA follows: TGTGCCAGCAGAAGACAGGCCCAAGAGACCCAGTACTTC. Translation gives CASRRQAQETQYF.

This clone has a handful of counts. The rearrangement joins TRBV2 to TRBJ1-2, with 10 bases identical to TRBD1. J lost 10 bases, V lost 10 bases, and 12 bases had no gene match. The CDR3 runs to 13 residues. The germline V gene encodes CDR1 SNHLY and CDR2 FYNNEI. The CDR3 nucleotides read TGTGCCACCCTTGGGGACAGGGGAGCGGACTACACCTTC. Amino acid sequence: CATLGDRGADYTF.

V is TRBV5-1 and J is TRBJ1-2, with 9 bases lining up with TRBD1. Germline V gene lookup returns CDR1 SGHRS and CDR2 YFSETQ. The CDR3 contains 14 residues. V lost 3 bases to trimming and J lost 3 bases; unmatched junction nucleotides: 3. In DNA form, the CDR3 reads TGCGCCAGCAGCTCCACAGGGGGCGACTATGGCTACACCTTC. Protein product: CASSSTGGDYGYTF.

The chain links TRBV30 to TRBJ1-4; unclear D gene. Germline loops: CDR1 GTSNPN, CDR2 SVGIG (reference sequence). The CDR3 runs to 16 residues. Deletions cut 0 bases from V and 4 bases from J, with 15 bases between. CDR3 amino acids: CAWSVLSRNINEKLFF. In nucleotides, the CDR3 is TGTGCCTGGAGTGTACTAAGTCGGAACATTAATGAAAAACTGTTTTTT.

V usage is TRBV19 and J usage is TRBJ1-5; D not resolved. CDR1 is LNHDA, CDR2 SQIVND, per germline (reference sequence). The CDR3 totals 14 residues. Trimming took 4 bases from V and 9 from J, leaving 16 bases between them. The CDR3 DNA is TGTGCCAGTAGTAGACCCGCCCTGACGGGGCCCCAGCATTTT. It encodes CASSRPALTGPQHF.

The rearrangement uses TRBV7-6 and TRBJ2-5, with D possibly being TRBD2 (5 bases). V lost 5 bases and J lost 3, with 13 bases in between. The CDR3 covers 14 residues. CDR1 SGHVS and CDR2 FNYEAQ come from the germline V gene. The CDR3 reads CASSETRTEETQYF. The DNA for the CDR3 is TGTGCCAGCAGCGAAACCCGGACTGAAGAGACCCAGTACTTC. Based on the CDR3 plus reference TRBV7-6 and TRBJ2-5, the full variable domain is GAGVSQSPRYKVTKRGQDVALRCDPISGHVSLYWYRQALGQGPEFLTYFNYEAQQDKSGLPNDRFSAERPEGSISTLTIQRTEQRDSAMYRCASSETRTEETQYFGPGTRLLVL.

This clone was seen only once. Additional DNA sequences in this sample encode the identical CDR3. The rearrangement links TRBV18 to TRBJ1-2; 8 bases line up with TRBD1. The CDR3 is 14 residues long. V was pared by 3 bases and J by 6 bases, with 6 bases of the junction left unmatched. Germline-derived CDR1 and CDR2 are KGHSH and LQKENI. CDR3 sequence (DNA): TGTGCCAGCTCACCCTTGGACAGGGTTGATGGCTACACCTTC. Translating gives CASSPLDRVDGYTF.

V usage is TRBV28 and J usage is TRBJ1-1, with 7 bases identical to TRBD1. Germline-derived CDR1 and CDR2 are MDHEN and SYDVKM. There are 15 residues in the CDR3. The V gene end was trimmed by 3 bases and the J gene end by 4 bases; junction bases not matched to a gene: 8. CDR3 protein: CASSFPGQITTEAFF. In nucleotides, the CDR3 is TGTGCCAGCAGTTTTCCGGGACAGATAACCACTGAAGCTTTCTTT.

The chain is built from TRBV5-1 and TRBJ2-2; 7 positions match TRBD2. Germline V gene sequence: CDR1 SGHRS, CDR2 YFSETQ. The trim removed 7 bases at V and 3 bases at J, leaving 0 bases unmatched. This CDR3 comprises 12 residues. The CDR3 DNA reads as TGCGCCAGCCGGGAGGACACCGGGGAGCTGTTTTTT. Translating it yields CASREDTGELFF. The full variable domain, its missing parts supplied by reference TRBV5-1 and TRBJ2-2, is KAGVTQTPRYLIKTRGQQVTLSCSPISGHRSVSWYQQTPGQGLQFLFEYFSETQRNKGNFPGRFSGRQFSNSRSEMNVSTLELGDSALYLCASREDTGELFFGEGSRLTVL.

This chain links TRBV27 with TRBJ2-3; TRBD1 aligns across 7 bases. V was pared by 7 bases and J by 3 bases, with 7 bases of the junction left unmatched. The CDR3 runs to 14 residues. Germline CDR1 and CDR2: MNHEY and SMNVEV (reference sequence). CDR3 in DNA: TGTGCCAGCACTGTGACAGGGTTAACAGATACGCAGTATTTT. It specifies CASTVTGLTDTQYF.

The V call is TRBV18, the J call TRBJ1-2; maybe TRBD1 (6 bases). V was cut by 3 bases and J by 6 bases, with 20 bases left in between. The CDR3 sequence is 16 residues long. Germline CDR1 is KGHSH and CDR2 is LQKENI. In DNA, the CDR3 is TGTGCCAGCTCACCCCCCCGAGCAGGGGCAGTGGATGGCTACACCTTC. The encoded protein is CASSPPRAGAVDGYTF.

J is TRBJ2-7 and V is TRBV5-1; 7 positions match TRBD1. V shed 1 base and J 7 bases; nucleotides not matched to a gene: 11. The CDR3 is 15 residues long. CDR1 is SGHRS, CDR2 YFSETQ, per germline. This CDR3 reads CASSLNSGGPREQYF. DNA of the CDR3: TGCGCCAGCAGCTTGAATTCAGGGGGACCTCGGGAGCAGTACTTC.

V gene TRBV11-2 combines with J gene TRBJ1-5; TRBD1 aligns across 9 bases. The CDR3 loop spans 15 amino acids. CDR1 and CDR2 from the germline V gene are SGHAT and FQNNGV. V lost 6 bases and J lost 3; bases outside the gene matches: 6. CDR3 sequence reads: CASSQDRGYNQPQHF. The DNA of the CDR3 is TGTGCCAGCAGTCAGGACAGGGGCTACAATCAGCCCCAGCATTTT.